One sample yielded the 26 T cell receptor beta chains listed below, sequenced in a study of blood T cell repertoires in COVID-19. Generated by immunoSEQ multiplex PCR, the TCRdb table keeps only in-frame clones and is missing some. The table lists approximately 100,000 clones, 75% to 85% of them singletons, with approximately 25% in the top ten. Sequenced material: peripheral blood. These receptors originate from a man between 60 and 75 years old with acute or convalescent COVID-19.

This chain joins TRBV9 and TRBJ1-2; D is unclear. Trimming stripped 3 bases from V and 4 bases from J, with 7 bases between. Germline CDR1 SGDLS, CDR2 YYNGEE. The CDR3 loop spans 12 amino acids. The CDR3 DNA reads as TGTGCCAGCAGCGCAGGCCTCTATGGCTACACCTTC. Translation: CASSAGLYGYTF.

In its sample, this clone was seen once. The rearrangement joins TRBV6-5 to TRBJ2-7; D is perhaps TRBD1 (6 bases). Germline CDR1 is MNHEY and CDR2 is SVGAGI. There are 16 residues in the CDR3. V was clipped by 3 bases and J by 5 bases, with 20 bases between them. The CDR3 here is CASSYGAPGHRDEQYF. The CDR3 nucleotides are TGTGCCAGCAGTTATGGGGCACCGGGACACCGAGACGAGCAGTACTTC.

The chain joins TRBV2 to TRBJ1-1; TRBD1 matches at 10 bases. This CDR3 spans 14 amino acids. Germline assignment: CDR1 SNHLY and CDR2 FYNNEI. Unmatched junction bases numbered 4, after V lost 5 bases and J lost 4 bases. The CDR3 region has the DNA TGTGCCAGCAGTAACGACAGGGGGCTCACTGAAGCTTTCTTT. Translated: CASSNDRGLTEAFF.

The table lists this clone with a few counts. The gene calls are TRBV23-1 and TRBJ1-6; 10 positions agree with TRBD1. TRBV23-1 is annotated as an ORF whose role is uncertain. Trimming removed 9 bases from V and 10 bases from J; junction bases left unmatched: 15. The CDR3 length is 16 residues. The CDR3 sequence: CASQGQGDPIGSPLHF. In DNA form, the CDR3 reads TGCGCCAGTCAAGGACAGGGGGACCCCATTGGCTCACCCCTCCACTTT.

The chain has TRBV5-1 and TRBJ2-2; 11 bases line up with TRBD1. The CDR3 is 16 amino acids. CDR1 and CDR2 (germline): SGHRS, YFSETQ. The J segment lost 3 bases and the V segment lost 4 bases, leaving 5 bases of the junction unmatched. As DNA, the CDR3 is TGCGCCAGCAGCCTAAGGGACAGGGGGGACACCGGGGAGCTGTTTTTT. Translation: CASSLRDRGDTGELFF.

The chain couples TRBV6-5 to TRBJ2-7; 9 bases are shared with TRBD2. Trimming at V came to 7 bases and at J to 5 bases, leaving 12 bases not matched to a gene. This CDR3 spans 15 amino acids. CDR1 is MNHEY and CDR2 is SVGAGI in the germline V gene. As DNA, the CDR3 is TGTGCCAGCACCCACCGGGCGGGGGGGTTGGACGAGCAGTACGTC. Protein: CASTHRAGGLDEQYV.

V is TRBV7-8 and J is TRBJ2-7; tentative D call: TRBD1 (7 bases). The CDR3 length is 16 residues. The ends were cut back, 2 bases at V and 0 bases at J, with 14 bases in the middle. CDR1 SGHVS and CDR2 FQNEAQ come from the germline V gene. The chain's CDR3 is CASSLLTGRSSYEQYV. In DNA, the CDR3 is TGTGCCAGCAGCTTATTGACAGGGAGGAGCTCCTACGAGCAGTACGTC.

V usage is TRBV30 and J usage is TRBJ1-1, with 8 bases that match TRBD1. The ends lost 7 bases at V and 0 bases at J; junction bases unmatched: 7. Germline lookup yields CDR1 GTSNPN and CDR2 SVGIG (reference sequence). The CDR3 totals 14 residues. Here the CDR3 DNA reads TGTGCCTTCACAGCGGACAGGGTGAACACTGAAGCTTTCTTT. Protein product: CAFTADRVNTEAFF. The full variable domain, rest sourced from reference TRBV30 and TRBJ1-1, is SQTIHQWPATLVQPVGSPLSLECTVEGTSNPNLYWYRQAAGRGLQLLFYSVGIGQISSEVPQNLSASRPQDRQFILSSKKLLLSDSGFYLCAFTADRVNTEAFFGQGTRLTVV.

This chain uses TRBV2 with TRBJ2-2; possibly TRBD1 for D (5 bases). Trimming removed 5 bases from V and 0 bases from J, with 10 bases in between. CDR3 length: 15 amino acids. The germline V gene encodes CDR1 SNHLY and CDR2 FYNNEI. The CDR3 loop is CASSKRTTNTGELFF. The CDR3 nucleotides read TGTGCCAGCAGTAAGAGGACAACGAACACCGGGGAGCTGTTTTTT.

This chain links TRBV27 with TRBJ2-5; 7 bases match TRBD1. CDR1 and CDR2 (germline): MNHEY, SMNVEV (reference sequence). This CDR3 has 17 amino acids. Trimming took 1 base from V and 2 from J; bases not matched to a gene: 10. This CDR3 reads CASSLYGTRGRQETQYF. CDR3 nucleotide sequence: TGTGCCAGCAGTTTATATGGGACGAGGGGGCGACAAGAGACCCAGTACTTC.

The chain recombines TRBV15 with TRBJ1-1; 7 bases are shared with TRBD1. CDR1 is LNHNV, CDR2 YYDKDF, per germline (reference sequence). This CDR3 has 14 residues. The V segment lost 2 bases and the J segment 4 bases; nucleotides outside the gene matches: 4. The CDR3 reads CATSRNQGGTEAFF. The DNA for the CDR3 is TGTGCCACCAGCAGAAACCAGGGGGGCACTGAAGCTTTCTTT.

V usage is TRBV5-1 and J usage is TRBJ2-5; weak D call: TRBD2 (6 bases). Germline V CDR1 and CDR2: SGHRS, YFSETQ. The germline V and J ends were trimmed by 4 bases and 5 bases, with 9 bases remaining between them. The CDR3 sequence is 12 residues long. The CDR3 DNA follows: TGCGCCAGCAGCGCTCGGGGGGAGACCCAGTACTTC. Translation: CASSARGETQYF.

V and J are TRBV7-6 and TRBJ1-1; 7 bases are a match to TRBD1. The CDR3 loop spans 14 amino acids. Germline CDR1 reads SGHVS; CDR2 reads FNYEAQ. Losses at the gene ends were 5 bases for V and 5 bases for J; bases not matched to a gene: 8. CDR3 nucleotides: TGTGCCAGCAGCCCCGAGACAGGGAAGACTGAAGCTTTCTTT. Its protein product is CASSPETGKTEAFF.

In DNA, the CDR3 is TGTGCCAGCAGCCCGGGACTCGTAAACTCTGGGGCCAACGTCCTGACTTTC. Translation gives CASSPGLVNSGANVLTF. The chain uses TRBV5-8 and TRBJ2-6; D may be TRBD2 (6 bases). Between the trimmed V and J ends, which lost 4 bases and 0 bases, there was a span of 14 bases. The CDR3 extends over 17 amino acids. Germline loops: CDR1 SGHTS, CDR2 YDEGEE.

The gene calls are TRBV5-5 and TRBJ1-5; D is undetermined. V was pared by 4 bases and J by 7 bases, with 21 bases between. There are 16 residues in the CDR3. Per germline, CDR1 SGHKS and CDR2 YYEKEE (reference sequence). In nucleotides, the CDR3 is TGTGCCAGCAGCGACGGACTCCTCCGCGCTAGCCAGCCCCAGCATTTT. It specifies CASSDGLLRASQPQHF.

This chain uses TRBV28 with TRBJ2-6; weak D call: TRBD2 (6 bases). The length of the CDR3 is 21 residues. Germline values: CDR1 MDHEN, CDR2 SYDVKM. V was shortened by 1 base and J by 0 bases, with 22 bases between the two germline ends. CDR3 sequence reads: CASSLSRHRGRLFSGANVLTF. The CDR3 bases are TGTGCCAGCAGTTTATCCAGACACAGAGGGAGGTTGTTCTCTGGGGCCAACGTCCTGACTTTC.

This chain joins TRBV3-1 (or the pseudogene TRBV3-2) and TRBJ2-3; a weak D match, TRBD2 (7 bases). Deletions cut 4 bases from V and 0 bases from J, with 11 bases between. From germline, CDR1 is LGHDT and CDR2 YNNKEL (reference sequence). This CDR3 spans 15 amino acids. CDR3: CASSRRGGSTDTQYF. For the CDR3, the DNA is TGTGCCAGCAGCCGTAGGGGGGGAAGCACAGATACGCAGTATTTT.

The chain has TRBV2 and TRBJ1-4; TRBD1 might be the D (5 bases). Germline CDR1 SNHLY, CDR2 FYNNEI. Trimming pared 0 bases from V and 9 bases from J, leaving 17 bases between. The CDR3 contains 16 residues. DNA for the CDR3: TGTGCCAGCAGTGAAGCAAGGGGTTTGGTAGGGCAAAAACTGTTTTTT. Translating gives CASSEARGLVGQKLFF.

This clone has just one count. The chain couples TRBV10-1 to TRBJ2-1; 7 nucleotides align to TRBD1. Germline V gene data show CDR1 as WNHNN and CDR2 as SYGVQD (reference sequence). V was clipped by 8 bases and J by 7 bases; unmatched bases: 17. The CDR3 extends over 16 amino acids. CDR3: CASENRGQLPGNEQFF. DNA of the CDR3: TGCGCCAGCGAAAACCGGGGACAGCTCCCTGGGAATGAGCAGTTCTTC.

The V and J genes are TRBV2 and TRBJ1-5; D unclear. Germline V gene sequence: CDR1 SNHLY, CDR2 FYNNEI. V lost 6 bases and J lost 0, with 9 bases in between. This CDR3 contains 14 residues. The CDR3, as DNA: TGTGCCAGCAGCGGGATAGATAGCAATCAGCCCCAGCATTTT. Protein sequence: CASSGIDSNQPQHF.

The chain recombines TRBV2 with TRBJ2-2, with D possibly being TRBD1 (6 bases). V was trimmed by 8 bases and J by 4 bases, leaving 11 bases between them. Germline loops: CDR1 SNHLY, CDR2 FYNNEI. The CDR3 length is 13 residues. The CDR3 region is CASGQQGTGELFF. The CDR3, as DNA: TGTGCCAGCGGCCAACAGGGCACCGGGGAGCTGTTTTTT.

The rearrangement uses TRBV5-1 and TRBJ1-2; possibly TRBD1 for D (5 bases). The CDR3 sequence is 18 residues long. CDR1 is SGHRS and CDR2 is YFSETQ in the germline V gene. Trimming cost V 4 bases and J 0 bases, with 22 bases left between them. The CDR3 is CASSLGRGTATANYGYTF. For the CDR3, the DNA is TGCGCCAGCAGCCTAGGTCGGGGGACGGCGACCGCTAACTATGGCTACACCTTC.

CDR3 loop: CASSVERANYGYTF. The CDR3 DNA reads as TGTGCCAGCAGCGTAGAGAGGGCTAACTATGGCTACACCTTC. The chain has TRBV9 and TRBJ1-2; D remains unclear. This CDR3 has 14 residues. V shed 0 bases and J shed 0 bases, with 6 bases lying between them. Germline values: CDR1 SGDLS, CDR2 YYNGEE.

The V call is TRBV6-5, the J call TRBJ1-1; D may be TRBD1 (5 bases). V lost 2 bases and J 7 bases, leaving 5 bases between the germline ends. CDR1 and CDR2 from the germline V gene are MNHEY and SVGAGI. The CDR3 runs 11 residues. Here the CDR3 reads CASSYRGEAFF. CDR3 coding DNA: TGTGCCAGCAGTTACAGGGGTGAAGCTTTCTTT.

This sequence joins TRBV29-1 and TRBJ2-1; TRBD2 matches 7 bases. The CDR3 spans 15 residues. The J segment lost 0 bases and the V segment lost 5 bases, leaving 7 bases of the junction unmatched. The V gene's germline CDR1 is SQVTM and CDR2 ANQGSEA. CDR3 sequence reads: CSVRPQRDSYNEQFF. Here the CDR3 DNA reads TGCAGCGTTCGCCCCCAGCGGGACTCCTACAATGAGCAGTTCTTC.

CDR3 nucleotides: TGTGCCAGCTCACCACAGGGGTTGGCTGAAGCTTTCTTT. This gives the protein CASSPQGLAEAFF. The chain uses TRBV18 and TRBJ1-1; perhaps TRBD1 as D (5 bases). V gave up 1 base and J gave up 6 bases, with 9 bases separating them. Germline lookup yields CDR1 KGHSH and CDR2 LQKENI. This CDR3 spans 13 amino acids.